This T cell receptor (beta chain) was recorded in a study of PD-1 blockade in mismatch repair-deficient tumors. Study-level information: Patients had approximately 12 mismatch repair-deficient cancer types, all previously treated and progressing.

This CDR3 has 15 residues. Unmatched junction bases numbered 9, after V lost 6 bases and J lost 6 bases. CDR1 is SGHNT, CDR2 YYREEE, per germline (reference sequence). Every patient had mismatch repair deficiency by PCR or immunohistochemistry. A few pembrolizumab responders had their TCRs sequenced. Comment on this clone: The antigen remains unidentified.

The table came from immunoSEQ multiplex PCR; TCRdb's copy has only in-frame clones and leaves some out. The sample consists of approximately 80,000 clones, about 82% of them appearing once. Overall study results and limits: Tumor-resident clones, often absent from pretreatment blood, expanded after pembrolizumab and then contracted.

This sequence originates from an adult with mismatch repair-deficient cancer. V usage is TRBV5-4 and J usage is TRBJ2-7; 13 nucleotides match TRBD2. The specimen was peripheral blood, collected 44 weeks after starting pembrolizumab. This CDR3 reads CASTPGLAGAGEQYF. CDR3 bases: TGTGCCAGCACTCCTGGACTAGCGGGAGCGGGCGAGCAGTACTTC. The variable domain in full, with the rest retrieved from reference TRBV5-4 and TRBJ2-7, is ETGVTQSPTHLIKTRGQQVTLRCSSQSGHNTVSWYQQALGQGPQFIFQYYREEENGRGNFPPRFSGLQFPNYSSELNVNALELDDSALYLCASTPGLAGAGEQYFGPGTRLTVT.